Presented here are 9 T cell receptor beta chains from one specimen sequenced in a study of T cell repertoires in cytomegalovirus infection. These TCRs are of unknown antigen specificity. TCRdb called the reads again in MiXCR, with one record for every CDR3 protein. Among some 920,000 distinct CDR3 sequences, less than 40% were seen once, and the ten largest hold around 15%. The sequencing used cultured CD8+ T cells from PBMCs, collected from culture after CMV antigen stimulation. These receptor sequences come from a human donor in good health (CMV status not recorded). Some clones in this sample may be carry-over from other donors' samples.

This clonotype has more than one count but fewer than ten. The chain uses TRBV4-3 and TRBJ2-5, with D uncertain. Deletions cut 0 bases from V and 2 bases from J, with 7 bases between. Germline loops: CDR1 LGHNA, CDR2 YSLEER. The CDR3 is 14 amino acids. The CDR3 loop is CASSQDGLQETQYF. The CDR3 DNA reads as TGCGCCAGCAGCCAAGATGGGCTACAAGAGACCCAGTACTTC.

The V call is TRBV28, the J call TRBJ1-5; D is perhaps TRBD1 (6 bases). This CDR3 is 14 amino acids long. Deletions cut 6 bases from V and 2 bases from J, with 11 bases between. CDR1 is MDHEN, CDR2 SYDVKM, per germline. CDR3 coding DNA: TGTGCCAGCAGATCAGGGGATGGCAATCAGCCCCAGCATTTT. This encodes CASRSGDGNQPQHF. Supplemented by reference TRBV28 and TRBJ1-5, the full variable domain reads DVKVTQSSRYLVKRTGEKVFLECVQDMDHENMFWYRQDPGLGLRLIYFSYDVKMKEKGDIPEGYSVSREKKERFSLILESASTNQTSMYLCASRSGDGNQPQHFGDGTRLSIL.

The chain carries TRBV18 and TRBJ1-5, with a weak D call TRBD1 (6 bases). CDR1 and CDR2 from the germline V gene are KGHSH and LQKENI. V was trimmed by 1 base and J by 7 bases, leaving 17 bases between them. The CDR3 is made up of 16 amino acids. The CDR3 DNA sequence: TGTGCCAGCTCACCACGCCCCGGGATGGGACAACAGCCCCAGCATTTT. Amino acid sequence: CASSPRPGMGQQPQHF. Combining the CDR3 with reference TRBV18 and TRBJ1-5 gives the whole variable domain NAGVMQNPRHLVRRRGQEARLRCSPMKGHSHVYWYRQLPEEGLKFMVYLQKENIIDESGMPKERFSAEFPKEGPSILRIQQVVRGDSAAYFCASSPRPGMGQQPQHFGDGTRLSIL.

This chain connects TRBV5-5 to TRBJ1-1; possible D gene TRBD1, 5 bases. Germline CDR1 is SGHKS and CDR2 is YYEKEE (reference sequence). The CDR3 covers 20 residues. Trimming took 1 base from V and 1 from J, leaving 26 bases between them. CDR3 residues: CASSLIMERYRRDSNTEAFF. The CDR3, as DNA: TGTGCCAGCAGCTTGATTATGGAAAGGTATCGCAGGGATTCGAACACTGAAGCTTTCTTT.

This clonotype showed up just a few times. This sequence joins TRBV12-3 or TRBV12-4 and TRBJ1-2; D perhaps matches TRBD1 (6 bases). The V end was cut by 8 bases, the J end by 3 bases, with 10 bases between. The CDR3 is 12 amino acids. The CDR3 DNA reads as TGTGCCAGCTTGGGGGGCCACTATGGCTACACCTTC. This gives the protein CASLGGHYGYTF.

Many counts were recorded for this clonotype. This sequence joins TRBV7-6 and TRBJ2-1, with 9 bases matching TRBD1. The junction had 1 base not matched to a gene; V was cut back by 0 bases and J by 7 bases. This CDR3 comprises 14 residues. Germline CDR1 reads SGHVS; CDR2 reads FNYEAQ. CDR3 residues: CASSLADRGNEQFF. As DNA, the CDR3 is TGTGCCAGCAGCTTAGCCGACAGGGGGAATGAGCAGTTCTTC. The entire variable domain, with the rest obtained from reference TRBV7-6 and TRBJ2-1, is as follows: GAGVSQSPRYKVTKRGQDVALRCDPISGHVSLYWYRQALGQGPEFLTYFNYEAQQDKSGLPNDRFSAERPEGSISTLTIQRTEQRDSAMYRCASSLADRGNEQFFGPGTRLTVL.

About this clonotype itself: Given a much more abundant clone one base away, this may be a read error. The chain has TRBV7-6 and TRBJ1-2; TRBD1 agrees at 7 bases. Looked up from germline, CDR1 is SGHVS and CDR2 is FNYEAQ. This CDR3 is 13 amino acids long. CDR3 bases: TGTGTCAGCAGCGCGACAGGGCTTTATGGCTACACCTTC. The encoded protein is CVSSATGLYGYTF. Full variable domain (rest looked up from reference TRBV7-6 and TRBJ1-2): GAGVSQSPRYKVTKRGQDVALRCDPISGHVSLYWYRQALGQGPEFLTYFNYEAQQDKSGLPNDRFSAERPEGSISTLTIQRTEQRDSAMYRCVSSATGLYGYTFGSGTRLTVV.

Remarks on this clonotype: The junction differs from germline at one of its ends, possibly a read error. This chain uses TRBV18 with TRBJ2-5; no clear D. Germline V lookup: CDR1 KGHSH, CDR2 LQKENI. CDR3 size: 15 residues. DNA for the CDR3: TGTGCCAACTCACTTACTGTCGGTTACCAAGAGACCCAGTACTTC. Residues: CANSLTVGYQETQYF.

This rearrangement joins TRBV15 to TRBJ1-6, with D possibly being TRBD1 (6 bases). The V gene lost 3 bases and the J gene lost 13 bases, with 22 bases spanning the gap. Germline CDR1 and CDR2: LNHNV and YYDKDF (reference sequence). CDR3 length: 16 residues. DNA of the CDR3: TGTGCCACCAGCAGGGACTCGACAGGCGATCGAATGCCCCTCCACTTT. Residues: CATSRDSTGDRMPLHF.